Here is one T cell receptor (beta chain) with its context. The entry originates in a study of cytomegalovirus exposure and HLA in healthy donors. 13 Jbeta primers and 60 Vbeta primers were used for the PCR. Profiled with immunoSEQ multiplex PCR; TCRdb holds only in-frame clones, not every one. The data show about 150,000 clones, roughly 70% seen once. CDR1 is SGHVS and CDR2 is FQNEAQ in the germline V gene. The ends were cut back, 1 base at V and 4 bases at J, with 8 bases in the middle. The CDR3 is made up of 14 amino acids. The chain carries TRBV7-8 and TRBJ1-3; D not resolved. The sequenced sample consisted of PBMCs. The source is a man aged 45-60 years in good health and CMV-seropositive. CDR3 coding DNA: TGTGCCAGCAGCTTAGGCCCGGTCGGAAACACCATATATTTT. Translation: CASSLGPVGNTIYF.